A selection of T cell receptor beta chains follows, all from one sample in a study of PD-L1 blockade in urothelial cancer. Assay: immunoSEQ multiplex PCR; the TCRdb copy retains only in-frame clones and omits some. The sample holds 45,000 to 50,000 clones, 82% seen once. Material: PBMCs, obtained around atezolizumab (anti-PD-L1) treatment. The receptors were gathered from a man aged 50 to 59 with urothelial cancer. CDR3s include the opening cysteine and the closing phenylalanine or tryptophan. Fields, in order: D gene, clone size, V gene, J gene, CDR3 DNA, CDR3 protein. A D gene is named only where the DNA matches it firmly. Clone sizes are given selectively: once, few, many, or a class where the clone is expanded.

D: TRBD1; size: .; V: TRBV2; J: TRBJ2-3; DNA: TGTGCCACCGGACAGGTCGTGAATACGCAGTATTTT; CDR3: CATGQVVNTQYF
D: .; size: .; V: TRBV19; J: TRBJ1-5; DNA: TGTGCCAGTAGTATAATAACAGGAAATCAGCCCCAGCATTTT; CDR3: CASSIITGNQPQHF
D: TRBD1; size: .; V: TRBV6-9; J: TRBJ2-5; DNA: TGTGCCAGCAGCTCTAGTTGGGACAGTGCTCAAGAGACCCAGTACTTC; CDR3: CASSSSWDSAQETQYF
D: TRBD1; size: .; V: TRBV10-1; J: TRBJ1-1; DNA: TGCGCCAGCAGCCGACAGGGGACGAACACTGAAGCTTTCTTT; CDR3: CASSRQGTNTEAFF
D: TRBD2; size: .; V: TRBV5-1; J: TRBJ2-1; DNA: TGCGCCAGCAGGGGACTAGCGGCAAACAATGAGCAGTTCTTC; CDR3: CASRGLAANNEQFF
D: TRBD2; size: .; V: TRBV6-9; J: TRBJ2-7; DNA: TGTGCCAGCAGTTATACCACTAGCGGGGACTACGAGCAGTACTTC; CDR3: CASSYTTSGDYEQYF
D: .; size: .; V: TRBV6-5; J: TRBJ2-3; DNA: TGTGCCAGCCGGTTTCTCCATACGCAGTATTTT; CDR3: CASRFLHTQYF
D: .; size: .; V: TRBV7-9; J: TRBJ1-1; DNA: TGTGCCAGCAGCTTGACCGCAGGGGTGACTGAAGCTTTCTTT; CDR3: CASSLTAGVTEAFF
D: .; size: .; V: TRBV5-5; J: TRBJ1-2; DNA: TGTGCCAGCAGCCGGAGGGTCGAGGGGATAAACTATGGCTACACCTTC; CDR3: CASSRRVEGINYGYTF
D: .; size: .; V: TRBV6-5; J: TRBJ1-1; DNA: TGTGCCAGCAGCCCGGGGGGAGCGAACACTGAAGCTTTCTTT; CDR3: CASSPGGANTEAFF
D: .; size: .; V: TRBV4-2; J: TRBJ2-5; DNA: TGTGCCAGCAGCCAAGTTACAGGACGCCAAGAGACCCAGTACTTC; CDR3: CASSQVTGRQETQYF
D: TRBD2; size: .; V: TRBV9; J: TRBJ2-1; DNA: TGTGCCAGCAGCGTAGGTATAGAAGCGGGACCCTACAATGAGCAGTTCTTC; CDR3: CASSVGIEAGPYNEQFF
D: TRBD2; size: once; V: TRBV11-2; J: TRBJ2-1; DNA: TGTGCCAGCAGCTCCGGACTAGCGGGGTCCTACAATGAGCAGTTCTTC; CDR3: CASSSGLAGSYNEQFF
D: .; size: .; V: TRBV2; J: TRBJ2-5; DNA: TGTGCCAGCACGTGGAGCGGCGGAGAGACCCAGTACTTC; CDR3: CASTWSGGETQYF
D: TRBD1; size: few; V: TRBV4-1; J: TRBJ1-1; DNA: TGCGCCAGCAGCCAGCTACCGGGACAGGGCTCTGAAGCTTTCTTT; CDR3: CASSQLPGQGSEAFF
D: TRBD2; size: .; V: TRBV19; J: TRBJ2-7; DNA: TGTGCCAGTAGTCCACCCGGAAGCGGGAGTTGGAACGAGCAGTACTTC; CDR3: CASSPPGSGSWNEQYF
D: .; size: .; V: TRBV25-1; J: TRBJ2-7; DNA: TGTGCCAGCAGTGACCCCCAGGGAACGACCTACGAGCAGTACTTC; CDR3: CASSDPQGTTYEQYF
D: .; size: medium-sized; V: TRBV6-1; J: TRBJ1-5; DNA: TGTGCCAGCAGCGGGGGATATAGCAATCAGCCCCAGCATTTT; CDR3: CASSGGYSNQPQHF
D: .; size: .; V: TRBV5-4; J: TRBJ2-3; DNA: TGTGCCAGCAGCCTTTCTTCGACAGATACGCAGTATTTT; CDR3: CASSLSSTDTQYF
D: TRBD2; size: .; V: TRBV5-1; J: TRBJ2-1; DNA: TGCGCCAGCAGCTTCGATAGCGGGGGGTACAATGAGCAGTTCTTC; CDR3: CASSFDSGGYNEQFF
D: .; size: .; V: TRBV2; J: TRBJ2-1; DNA: TGTGCCAGCGGAGGGGCCCATGAGCAGTTCTTC; CDR3: CASGGAHEQFF